This TCR beta chain was obtained from a study of blood T cells in healthy people across ages. The CDR3 is 13 amino acids. The V gene lost 5 bases and the J gene lost 4 bases, with 9 bases spanning the gap. Germline CDR1 reads MDHEN; CDR2 reads SYDVKM. This clonotype was counted at least ten times. Next came a second PCR, run for about 7 to 12 cycles, which used a sample-barcoded 5' primer along with a J-beta primer mix. TCRdb independently ran MiXCR on the 5' RACE reads; one entry per CDR3 protein. The sample has more than 750,000 distinct CDR3 sequences, 29% seen once. These data were also filed under a second study, of T cells of mothers and their children.

Material: blood. V and J are TRBV28 and TRBJ2-1; D is undetermined. This sequence originates from a woman between 35 and 50 years old in good health. The CDR3 loop reads CASSQPTYNEQFF. The DNA of the CDR3 is TGTGCCAGCAGTCAGCCTACGTACAATGAGCAGTTCTTC.